This T cell receptor beta chain was found in a study of quantifying T cell responses using KT2 cells (dated by TCRdb to the late 2010s). Some background on the complete study: RNA was DNase-treated and reverse transcribed with TCR alpha and beta constant-region primers, mostly using SuperScript III. The efficiency of the T4 ligation step under optimum conditions was estimated to be greater than 9.5%. PCR2 was run as a SYBR Green qPCR and stopped at a predetermined fluorescence threshold to avoid over-amplification.

Known numbers of KT2, a T cell clone whose TCR had been sequenced previously, were spiked into unfractionated PBMC to test the sensitivity and accuracy of the pipeline. KT2 cells were mixed with a fixed number of PBMC to create a range of KT2-to-PBMC ratios. There are many counts of this clonotype. What this receptor recognizes is not known. No much larger clone exists at a distance of one base, and base qualities are not known. Receptor amplification or capture employed UMI-ligation and nested PCR. A single-stranded oligonucleotide carrying the Illumina SP2 sequence and a UMI was ligated to the cDNA 3' end using T4 RNA ligase 1. PCR1 was run for four to five cycles (98 degrees C for 15 s, 69 degrees C for 30 s, 72 degrees C for 40 s), and an equimolar mix of RC1.1 and RC1.2, covering TRBC1 and TRBC2, was used as the beta primer. From PCR2 onward, TCR alpha and beta chains were processed separately, and sample indices and Illumina adaptors were added. The UMI was composed of 12 random nucleotides, arranged as two hexamers separated by a spacer, and was positioned after an 8-base spacer. Sequencing was done on an Illumina MiSeq using v2 2x251 paired-end chemistry, usually with approximately 11 samples per run. To boost diversity, each sequencing library was supplemented with PhiX DNA at roughly 4.5-7%. In the paper's pipeline: Raw reads were converted to FASTQ with bcl2fastq and were demultiplexed by dual indices with Demultiplexor. V and J genes were assigned by Decombinator through tag matching that permitted a single base-pair mismatch. Collapsinator used UMIs to correct both sequencing errors and frequency errors arising from PCR heterogeneity. CDR3Translator converted Decombinator identifiers to nucleotide sequence, translated to amino acids, and extracted CDR3 using C- and N-terminal motifs. A cluster of KT2 sequences sharing one unique molecular identifier was counted as one distinct KT2 TCR. The raw public data were reprocessed by TCRdb itself: fastp quality trimming at Q25, MiXCR clonotype calling, in-frame beta chains only. Records with the same CDR3 protein are collapsed into one entry carrying the most frequent genes and DNA. These V and J calls are TCRdb output, not the study's own analysis. This sample gives approximately 57,000 distinct CDR3 sequences in total; 12% of them show up just once. The ten largest make up roughly 9.9% of the sample.

On the study overall, not on this receptor specifically: Counts of KT2 alpha and beta sequences scaled linearly with input KT2 cell number over several orders of magnitude. KT2 sequences were detected down to the lowest spike-in tested, about one KT2 cell per 100,000 PBMC. This TCR sequencing study did not compare the pipeline side by side with other TCR sequencing techniques. At very high KT2 spike-in numbers, detection of KT2 sequences reached saturation.

The CDR3 holds 14 amino acids from the cysteine to the phenylalanine. The DNA shown is the 42-base CDR3, in frame from base 1. In the germline V gene, CDR1 corresponds to SGHVS and CDR2 to FQNEAQ. The junction shows trimming of 3 bases on V and 6 bases on J, plus 9 bases between the germline ends. Sequences were obtained from PBMCs spiked with cells of the T cell clone KT2. The TCR sequence derives from a human donor. The chain employs TRBV7-8 and TRBJ1-6, and TRBD1 may be the D gene, going by 5 matching bases. The sequence in DNA is TGTGCCAGCAGCTTTGGGGACGGTAATTCACCCCTCCACTTT. Protein translation: CASSFGDGNSPLHF.